Many counts were recorded for the clone carrying this TCR beta chain. Its specificity is not known. These data are taken from a study of CD8 T cells in ankylosing spondylitis. TCRdb called the 5' RACE reads again in MiXCR, with one record for every CDR3 protein. The table records 300,000 to 350,000 distinct CDR3 sequences, around 20% of them present only once. Trimming removed 4 bases from V and 5 bases from J, with 14 bases in between. The CDR3 extends over 13 amino acids. Per the germline V gene, CDR1 is DFQATT and CDR2 is SNEGSKA (reference sequence). Study-wide points: Several of the motif variants were reported before in synovial fluid and blood from reactive arthritis. Matched synovial fluid from ankylosing spondylitis patients was reported to be enriched for disease-linked clones. The study identified a TCR beta motif of 7 or 8 highly homologous variants that appeared characteristic of ankylosing spondylitis blood.

The chain is built from TRBV20-1 and TRBJ2-5; possibly TRBD1 for D (7 bases). The sample was blood, either unsorted or a sorted T cell fraction (not recorded which). This TCR was sampled from a female donor with ankylosing spondylitis or in good health (not recorded which). The CDR3 DNA is TGCAGTGCTAATACAGGGGAGGCCGAGACCCAGTACTTC. Its protein is CSANTGEAETQYF.